These 3 T cell receptor beta chains were sequenced from one sample in a study of T cell responses to AZD1222 COVID-19 vaccine. The data were produced by immunoSEQ multiplex PCR, yet TCRdb's version contains in-frame clones alone and is incomplete. The repertoire includes roughly 160,000 clones, 92% of them detected once, and 1% to 1.5% sits in the top ten. The sequencing here drew on peripheral blood, taken 28 days after the second AZD1222 dose. These receptors originate from an adult who received the AZD1222 COVID-19 vaccine.

About this clone itself: Germline and junction disagree at one end, which may indicate a read error. This chain uses TRBV2 with TRBJ1-2; weak D call: TRBD1 (5 bases). Germline values: CDR1 SNHLY, CDR2 FYNNEI. The CDR3 totals 12 residues. This chain's CDR3 is CASGTTKYGYTF. In nucleotides, the CDR3 is TGTGCCAGCGGGACCACTAAGTATGGCTACACCTTC.

The J gene is TRBJ2-7, the V gene TRBV5-4, with 11 bases matching TRBD1. The CDR3 is made up of 15 amino acids. CDR1 SGHNT and CDR2 YYREEE come from the germline V gene (reference sequence). Trimming cost V 4 bases and J 3 bases; bases outside gene matches: 6. The CDR3 nucleotides read TGTGCCAGCAGCAGCCGGACAGGGGGCTTCTACGAGCAGTACTTC. Protein sequence: CASSSRTGGFYEQYF.

The J gene is TRBJ2-7, the V gene TRBV7-8; D not certain. The CDR3 length is 12 residues. V lost 5 bases to trimming and J lost 0 bases, with 5 bases between them. The germline V gene encodes CDR1 SGHVS and CDR2 FQNEAQ. In DNA form, the CDR3 reads TGTGCCAGCAGCGTCGGCTCCTACGAGCAGTACTTC. Translation: CASSVGSYEQYF.